The entry below describes one T cell receptor (beta chain). Antigen specificity is unknown. The length of the CDR3 is 14 residues. Between the trimmed V and J ends, which lost 5 bases and 0 bases, there was a span of 8 bases. This sample stems from a study of T cells in Graves' hyperthyroidism and ophthalmopathy. It was RNA transcripts that yielded the amplified TCR beta CDR3 regions. TCR CDR3 regions were first amplified by RT-PCR with HTBI primers. TCRdb itself ran the multiplex PCR reads through MiXCR, one entry per CDR3 protein. The sample contains about 400,000 distinct CDR3 sequences, 15% of which appear only once. It was uncontrolled infection, other autoimmune disease, pregnancy or lactation that excluded patients. Study-wide results and caveats: Blood also contained most expanded thyroid clonotypes above 0.001. Ophthalmopathy was predicted by the model a median of about 6.5 months ahead of onset.

The receptor was derived from a woman aged 25-40 years with Graves' hyperthyroidism. Sequenced sample: blood. The chain couples TRBV12-3 or TRBV12-4 to TRBJ1-3, with D hard to call. The CDR3: CASSHPNSGNTIYF. The CDR3 DNA is TGTGCCAGCAGTCACCCAAACTCTGGAAACACCATATATTTT.